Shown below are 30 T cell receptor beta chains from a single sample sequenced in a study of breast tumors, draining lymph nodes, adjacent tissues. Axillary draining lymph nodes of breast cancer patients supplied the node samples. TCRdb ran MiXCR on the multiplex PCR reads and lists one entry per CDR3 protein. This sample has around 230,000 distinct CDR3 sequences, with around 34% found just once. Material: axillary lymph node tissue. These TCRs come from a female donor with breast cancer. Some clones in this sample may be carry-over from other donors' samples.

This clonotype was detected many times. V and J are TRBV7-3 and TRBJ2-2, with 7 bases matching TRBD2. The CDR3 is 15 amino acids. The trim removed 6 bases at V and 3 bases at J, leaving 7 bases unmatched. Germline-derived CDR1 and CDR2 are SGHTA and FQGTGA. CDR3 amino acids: CASRSAAGDTGELFF. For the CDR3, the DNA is TGTGCCAGCAGATCCGCCGCGGGGGACACCGGGGAGCTGTTTTTT.

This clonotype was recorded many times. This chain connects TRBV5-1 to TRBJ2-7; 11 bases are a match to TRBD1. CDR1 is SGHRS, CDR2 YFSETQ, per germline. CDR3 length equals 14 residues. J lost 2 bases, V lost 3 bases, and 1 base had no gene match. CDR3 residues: CASSWTGGTYEQYF. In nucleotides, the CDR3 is TGCGCCAGCAGCTGGACAGGGGGCACCTACGAGCAGTACTTC.

CDR3 sequence reads: CASSLDRARDQPQHF. DNA of the CDR3: TGTGCCAGCAGCTTGGATCGGGCAAGAGATCAGCCCCAGCATTTT. The chain is built from TRBV5-4 and TRBJ1-5; no clear D gene. The germline V gene has CDR1 SGHNT and CDR2 YYREEE (reference sequence). V was trimmed by 0 bases and J by 5 bases, leaving 12 bases between them. The CDR3 has 15 amino acids.

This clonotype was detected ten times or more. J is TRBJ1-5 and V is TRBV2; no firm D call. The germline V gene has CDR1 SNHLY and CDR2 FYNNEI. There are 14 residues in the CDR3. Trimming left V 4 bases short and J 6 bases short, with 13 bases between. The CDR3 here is CASSVGRAGQPQHF. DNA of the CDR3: TGTGCCAGCAGTGTGGGAAGGGCGGGTCAGCCCCAGCATTTT. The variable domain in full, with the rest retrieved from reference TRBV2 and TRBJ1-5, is EPEVTQTPSHQVTQMGQEVILRCVPISNHLYFYWYRQILGQKVEFLVSFYNNEISEKSEIFDDQFSVERPDGSNFTLKIRSTKLEDSAMYFCASSVGRAGQPQHFGDGTRLSIL.

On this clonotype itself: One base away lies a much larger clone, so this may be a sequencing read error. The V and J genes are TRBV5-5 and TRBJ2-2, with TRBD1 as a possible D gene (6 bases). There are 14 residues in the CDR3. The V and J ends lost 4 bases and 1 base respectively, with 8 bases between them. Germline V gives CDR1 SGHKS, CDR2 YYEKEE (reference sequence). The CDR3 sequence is CASSVTGNTGELFF. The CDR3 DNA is TGTGCCAGCAGCGTGACAGGGAACACCGGGGAGCTGTTTTTT.

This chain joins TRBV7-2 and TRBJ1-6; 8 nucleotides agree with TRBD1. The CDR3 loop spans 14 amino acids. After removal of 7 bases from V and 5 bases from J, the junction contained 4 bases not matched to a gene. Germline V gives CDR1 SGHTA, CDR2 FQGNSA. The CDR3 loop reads CASTKTGDNSPLHF. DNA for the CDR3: TGTGCCAGCACCAAGACAGGGGATAATTCACCCCTCCACTTT.

The CDR3 protein is CASSLGGTSGADTQYF. CDR3 nucleotide sequence: TGTGCCAGCAGCTTGGGAGGGACTAGCGGGGCGGATACGCAGTATTTT. The J gene is TRBJ2-3, the V gene TRBV5-4; 13 nucleotides agree with TRBD2. Germline V CDR1 and CDR2: SGHNT, YYREEE (reference sequence). V shed 0 bases, J shed 6 bases, and the junction held 4 bases outside the gene matches. The length of the CDR3 is 16 residues.

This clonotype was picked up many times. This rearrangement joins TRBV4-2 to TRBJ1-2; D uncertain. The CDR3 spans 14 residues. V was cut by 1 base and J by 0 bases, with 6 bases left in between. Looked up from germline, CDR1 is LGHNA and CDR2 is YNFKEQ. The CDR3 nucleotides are TGTGCCAGCAGCCAAGGCACAACTAACTATGGCTACACCTTC. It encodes CASSQGTTNYGYTF.

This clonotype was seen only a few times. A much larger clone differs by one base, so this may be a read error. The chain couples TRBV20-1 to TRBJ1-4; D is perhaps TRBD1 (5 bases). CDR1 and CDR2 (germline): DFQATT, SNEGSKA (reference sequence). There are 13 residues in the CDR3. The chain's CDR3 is CSAAGTGAETLFF. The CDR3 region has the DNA TGCAGTGCAGCCGGGACTGGGGCTGAAACACTGTTTTTT.

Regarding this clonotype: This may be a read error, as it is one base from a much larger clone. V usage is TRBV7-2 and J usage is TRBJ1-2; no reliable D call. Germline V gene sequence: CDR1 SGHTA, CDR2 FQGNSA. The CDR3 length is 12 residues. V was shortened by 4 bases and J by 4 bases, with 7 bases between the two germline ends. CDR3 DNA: TGTGCCAGCAGCTCTGCAGCCTATGGCTACACCTTC. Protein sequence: CASSSAAYGYTF.

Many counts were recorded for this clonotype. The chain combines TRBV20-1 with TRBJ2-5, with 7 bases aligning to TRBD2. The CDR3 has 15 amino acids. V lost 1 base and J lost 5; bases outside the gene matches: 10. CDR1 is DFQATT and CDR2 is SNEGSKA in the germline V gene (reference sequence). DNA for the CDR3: TGCAGTGCTAGAGCCAGCGGGATCCCTTCGGAGACCCAGTACTTC. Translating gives CSARASGIPSETQYF.

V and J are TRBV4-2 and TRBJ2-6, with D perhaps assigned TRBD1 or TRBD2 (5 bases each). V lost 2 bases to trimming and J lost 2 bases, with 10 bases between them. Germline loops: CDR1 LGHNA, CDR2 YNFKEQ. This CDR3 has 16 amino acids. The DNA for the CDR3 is TGTGCCAGCAGCCAAAGAGGGGAGCCTGGGGCCAACGTCCTGACTTTC. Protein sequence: CASSQRGEPGANVLTF.

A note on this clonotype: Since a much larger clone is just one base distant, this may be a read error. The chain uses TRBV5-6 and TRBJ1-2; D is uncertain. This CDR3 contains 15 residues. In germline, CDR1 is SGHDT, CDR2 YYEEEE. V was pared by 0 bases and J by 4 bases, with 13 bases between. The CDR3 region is CASSLVVTQFYGYTF. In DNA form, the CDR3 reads TGTGCCAGCAGCTTGGTGGTTACGCAATTCTATGGCTACACCTTC.

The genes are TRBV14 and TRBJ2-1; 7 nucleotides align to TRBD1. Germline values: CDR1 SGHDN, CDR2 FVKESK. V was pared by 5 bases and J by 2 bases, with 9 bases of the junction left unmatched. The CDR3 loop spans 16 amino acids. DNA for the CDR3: TGTGCCAGCAGCAGCCCGGACAGGTTCGCCTACAATGAGCAGTTCTTC. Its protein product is CASSSPDRFAYNEQFF.

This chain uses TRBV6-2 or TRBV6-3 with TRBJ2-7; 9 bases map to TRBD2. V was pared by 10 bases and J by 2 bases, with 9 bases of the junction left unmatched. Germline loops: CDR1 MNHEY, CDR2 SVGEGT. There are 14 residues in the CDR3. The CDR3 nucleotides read TGTGCCACCGTAACGGGCGGGAGGGCCTACGAGCAGTACTTC. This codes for CATVTGGRAYEQYF.

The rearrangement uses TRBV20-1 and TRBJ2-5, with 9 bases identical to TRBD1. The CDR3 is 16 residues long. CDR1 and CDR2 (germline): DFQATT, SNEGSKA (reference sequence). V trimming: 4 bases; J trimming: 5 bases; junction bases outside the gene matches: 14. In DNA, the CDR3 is TGCAGTGCTATGGACAGGGGAGCGGACACCGGGGAGACCCAGTACTTC. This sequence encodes CSAMDRGADTGETQYF.

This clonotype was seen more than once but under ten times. CDR3 nucleotides: TGTGCCAGCAGTTCGGCCTCTGAAAAACTGTTTTTT. It yields the protein CASSSASEKLFF. The chain joins TRBV27 to TRBJ1-4; D is unresolved. Germline-derived CDR1 and CDR2 are MNHEY and SMNVEV (reference sequence). The CDR3 contains 12 residues. Trimming removed 4 bases from V and 7 bases from J, with 7 bases in between. The complete variable domain, with remaining parts taken from reference TRBV27 and TRBJ1-4, reads EAQVTQNPRYLITVTGKKLTVTCSQNMNHEYMSWYRQDPGLGLRQIYYSMNVEVTDKGDVPEGYKVSRKEKRNFPLILESPSPNQTSLYFCASSSASEKLFFGSGTQLSVL.

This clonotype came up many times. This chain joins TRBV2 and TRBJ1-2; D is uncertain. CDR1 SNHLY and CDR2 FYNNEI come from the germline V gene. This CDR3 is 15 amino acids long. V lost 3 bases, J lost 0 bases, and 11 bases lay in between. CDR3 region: CASSEIIGTNYGYTF. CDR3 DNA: TGTGCCAGCAGTGAGATTATAGGGACTAACTATGGCTACACCTTC.

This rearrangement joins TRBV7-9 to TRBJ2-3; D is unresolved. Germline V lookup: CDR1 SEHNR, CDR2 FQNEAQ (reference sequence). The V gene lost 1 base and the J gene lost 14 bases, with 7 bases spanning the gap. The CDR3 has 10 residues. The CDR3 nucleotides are TGTGCCAGCAGCTTAGGAATTAGGTATTTT. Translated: CASSLGIRYF.

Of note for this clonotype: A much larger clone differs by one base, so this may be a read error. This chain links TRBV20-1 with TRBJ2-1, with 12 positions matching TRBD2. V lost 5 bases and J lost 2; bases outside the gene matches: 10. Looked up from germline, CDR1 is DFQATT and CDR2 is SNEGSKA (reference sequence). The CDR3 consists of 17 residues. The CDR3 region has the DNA TGCAGTGCTGGAGGCTGGACTAGCGGGGAAACCTACAATGAGCAGTTCTTC. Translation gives CSAGGWTSGETYNEQFF.

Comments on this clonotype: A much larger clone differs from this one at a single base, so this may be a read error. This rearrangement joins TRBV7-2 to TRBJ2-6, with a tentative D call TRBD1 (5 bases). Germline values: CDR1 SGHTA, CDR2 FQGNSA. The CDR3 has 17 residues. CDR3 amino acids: CASSLRPARSGANLLTF. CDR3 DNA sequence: TGTGCCAGCAGCTTAAGACCTGCTCGGTCTGGGGCCAACCTCCTGACTTTC.

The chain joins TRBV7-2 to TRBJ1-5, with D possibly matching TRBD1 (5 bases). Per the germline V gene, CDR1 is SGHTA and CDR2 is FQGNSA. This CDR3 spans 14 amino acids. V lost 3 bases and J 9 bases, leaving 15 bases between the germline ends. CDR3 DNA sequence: TGTGCCAGCAGCTTGGGAGCGGGGAGGGGGCCCCAGCATTTT. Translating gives CASSLGAGRGPQHF.

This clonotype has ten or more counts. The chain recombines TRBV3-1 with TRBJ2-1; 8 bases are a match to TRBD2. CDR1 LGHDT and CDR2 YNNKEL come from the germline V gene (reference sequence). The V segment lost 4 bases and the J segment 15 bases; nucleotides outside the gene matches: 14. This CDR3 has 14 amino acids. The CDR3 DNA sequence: TGTGCCAGCAGCCCCCGGGCTAGCGGGCGGCAGCGGTTCTTC. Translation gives CASSPRASGRQRFF.

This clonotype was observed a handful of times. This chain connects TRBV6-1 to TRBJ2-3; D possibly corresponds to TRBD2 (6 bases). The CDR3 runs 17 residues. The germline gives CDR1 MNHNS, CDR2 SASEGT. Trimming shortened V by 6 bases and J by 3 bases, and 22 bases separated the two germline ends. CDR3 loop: CASSFSSVLGATDTQYF. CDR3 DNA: TGTGCCAGCAGCTTTTCTAGCGTCTTAGGGGCGACAGATACGCAGTATTTT.

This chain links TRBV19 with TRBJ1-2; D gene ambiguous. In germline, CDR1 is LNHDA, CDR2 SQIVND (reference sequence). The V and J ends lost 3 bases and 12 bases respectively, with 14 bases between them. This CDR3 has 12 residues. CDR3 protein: CASSIGSSGNTF. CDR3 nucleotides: TGTGCCAGTAGTATCGGGAGCTCTGGAAACACCTTC.

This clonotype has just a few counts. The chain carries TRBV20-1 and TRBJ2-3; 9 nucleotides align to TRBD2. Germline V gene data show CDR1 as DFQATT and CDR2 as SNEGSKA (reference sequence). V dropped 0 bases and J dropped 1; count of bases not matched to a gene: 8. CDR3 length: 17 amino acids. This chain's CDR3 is CSARENPGGGGTDTQYF. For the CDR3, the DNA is TGCAGTGCTAGAGAAAATCCCGGCGGGGGGGGCACAGATACGCAGTATTTT.

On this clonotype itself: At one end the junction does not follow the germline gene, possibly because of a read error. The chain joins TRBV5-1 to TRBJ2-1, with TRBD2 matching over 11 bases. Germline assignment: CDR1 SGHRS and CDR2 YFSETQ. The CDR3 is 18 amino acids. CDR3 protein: CASGSGRASGGIYNEQLF. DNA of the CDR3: TGCGCCAGCGGTTCTGGACGGGCTAGCGGGGGGATATACAATGAGCAGCTCTTC.

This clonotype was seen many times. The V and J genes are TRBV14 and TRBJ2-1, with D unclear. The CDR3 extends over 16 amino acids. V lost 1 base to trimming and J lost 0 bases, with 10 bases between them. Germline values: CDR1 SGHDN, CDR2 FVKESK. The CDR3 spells CASSQAVHLSYNEQFF. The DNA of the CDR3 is TGTGCCAGCAGCCAAGCGGTCCACCTCTCCTACAATGAGCAGTTCTTC. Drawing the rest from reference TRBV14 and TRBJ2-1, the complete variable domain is EAGVTQFPSHSVIEKGQTVTLRCDPISGHDNLYWYRRVMGKEIKFLLHFVKESKQDESGMPNNRFLAERTGGTYSTLKVQPAELEDSGVYFCASSQAVHLSYNEQFFGPGTRLTVL.

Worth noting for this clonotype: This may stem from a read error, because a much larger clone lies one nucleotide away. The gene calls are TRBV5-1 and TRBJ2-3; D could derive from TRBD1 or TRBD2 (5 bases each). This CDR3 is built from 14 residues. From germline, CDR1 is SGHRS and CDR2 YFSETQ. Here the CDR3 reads CTSSQGVLGDTQYF. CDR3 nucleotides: TGCACCAGCAGCCAGGGAGTGTTGGGAGATACGCAGTATTTT.

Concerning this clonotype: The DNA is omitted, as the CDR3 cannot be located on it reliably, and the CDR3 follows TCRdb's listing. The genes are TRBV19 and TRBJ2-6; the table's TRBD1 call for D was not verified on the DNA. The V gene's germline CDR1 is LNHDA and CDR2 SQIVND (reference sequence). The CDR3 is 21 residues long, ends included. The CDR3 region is CASLGGRTDTQYFGPATRLTF.